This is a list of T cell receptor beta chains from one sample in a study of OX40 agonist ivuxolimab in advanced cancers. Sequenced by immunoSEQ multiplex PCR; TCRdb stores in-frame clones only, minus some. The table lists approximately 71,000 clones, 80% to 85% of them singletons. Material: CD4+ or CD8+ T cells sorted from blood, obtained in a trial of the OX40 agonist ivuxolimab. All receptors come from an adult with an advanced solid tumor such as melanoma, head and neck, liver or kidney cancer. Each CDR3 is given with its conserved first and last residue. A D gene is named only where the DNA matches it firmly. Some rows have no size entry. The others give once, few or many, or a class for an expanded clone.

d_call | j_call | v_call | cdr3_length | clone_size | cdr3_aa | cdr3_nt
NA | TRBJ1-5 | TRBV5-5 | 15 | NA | CASSSSHYSNQPQHF | TGTGCCAGCAGCTCCTCGCACTATAGCAATCAGCCCCAGCATTTT
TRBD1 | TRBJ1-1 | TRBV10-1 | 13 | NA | CASNDREGTEAFF | TGCGCCAGTAACGACAGGGAGGGCACTGAAGCTTTCTTT
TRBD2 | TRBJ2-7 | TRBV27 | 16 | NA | CASSLFSLAGAYEQYF | TGTGCCAGCAGTTTATTTAGTCTAGCGGGCGCCTACGAGCAGTACTTC
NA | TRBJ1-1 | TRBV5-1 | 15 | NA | CASSLGQPRNTEAFF | TGCGCCAGCAGCCTTGGACAGCCAAGAAACACTGAAGCTTTCTTT
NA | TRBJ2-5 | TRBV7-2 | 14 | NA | CASSLQTGQETQYF | TGTGCCAGCAGCTTGCAGACAGGACAAGAGACCCAGTACTTC
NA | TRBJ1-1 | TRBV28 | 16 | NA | CASSSTARLLNTEAFF | TGTGCCAGCAGTTCAACGGCCAGACTTCTGAACACTGAAGCTTTCTTT
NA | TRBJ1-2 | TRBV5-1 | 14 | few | CASSRADSNYGYTF | TGCGCCAGCAGTAGGGCAGACAGTAACTATGGCTACACCTTC
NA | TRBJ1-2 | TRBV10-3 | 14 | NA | CATIAPGRGYGYTF | TGTGCCACCATAGCCCCAGGGCGGGGGTATGGCTACACCTTC
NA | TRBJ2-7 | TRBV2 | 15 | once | CASSEGFRGDYEQYF | TGTGCCAGCAGTGAAGGATTCAGGGGGGACTACGAGCAGTACTTC
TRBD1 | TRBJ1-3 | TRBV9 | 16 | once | CASSPRGDRAGNTIYF | TGTGCCAGCAGCCCGCGGGGGGACAGGGCTGGAAACACCATATATTTT
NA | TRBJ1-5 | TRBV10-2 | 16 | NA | CASSESGKGGGQPQHF | TGCGCCAGCAGTGAGTCGGGTAAAGGGGGTGGTCAGCCCCAGCATTTT
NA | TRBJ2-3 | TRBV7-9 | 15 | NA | CASRPVGVGTDTQYF | TGTGCCAGCAGGCCCGTGGGGGTCGGCACAGATACGCAGTATTTT
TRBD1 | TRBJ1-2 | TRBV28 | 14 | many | CASSTTGGDYGYTF | TGTGCCAGCAGTACGACAGGGGGCGACTATGGCTACACCTTC
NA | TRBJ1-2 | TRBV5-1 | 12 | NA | CASSLERVGYTF | TGCGCCAGCAGCTTGGAGAGGGTTGGCTACACCTTC
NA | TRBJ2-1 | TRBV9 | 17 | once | CASSGGVPTTSYNEQFF | TGTGCCAGCAGCGGGGGGGTCCCTACCACATCCTACAATGAGCAGTTCTTC
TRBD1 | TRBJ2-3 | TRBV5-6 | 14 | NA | CASSPTGEEDTQYF | TGTGCCAGCAGCCCGACAGGGGAGGAAGATACGCAGTATTTT